Following are 8 T cell receptor beta chains from one sample sequenced in a study of T cells in localized non-small cell lung cancer. Profiled with immunoSEQ multiplex PCR; TCRdb holds only in-frame clones, not every one. The sample consists of about 72,000 clones, roughly 80% of them appearing once. Sequences were derived from peripheral blood, sampled before any cancer treatment. The receptors stem from a female donor over 55 with stage I lung adenocarcinoma.

This chain uses TRBV9 with TRBJ2-2; D call uncertain. Trimming pared 1 base from V and 7 bases from J, leaving 8 bases between. The CDR3 loop spans 13 amino acids. Germline CDR1 is SGDLS and CDR2 is YYNGEE. CDR3 nucleotide sequence: TGTGCCAGCAGCGTATCACGCGGCGGGGAGCTGTTTTTT. This sequence encodes CASSVSRGGELFF.

This chain connects TRBV19 to TRBJ2-2; D might be TRBD1 or TRBD2, each matching 6 bases. Trimming removed 5 bases from V and 6 bases from J, with 16 bases in between. The germline V gene encodes CDR1 LNHDA and CDR2 SQIVND (reference sequence). The CDR3 sequence is 15 residues long. CDR3 protein: CASSSGGAGSGELFF. CDR3 DNA: TGTGCCAGTAGTTCCGGGGGCGCGGGTTCCGGGGAGCTGTTTTTT.

This clone was detected a few times. The rearrangement links TRBV19 to TRBJ1-2; D gene uncertain. Germline CDR1 LNHDA, CDR2 SQIVND (reference sequence). V lost 4 bases and J lost 4, with 22 bases in between. This CDR3 contains 17 residues. The CDR3 sequence is CASSKRTDPSNFYGYTF. Here the CDR3 DNA reads TGTGCCAGTAGTAAAAGGACGGACCCATCCAATTTCTATGGCTACACCTTC.

The V gene is TRBV19, the J gene TRBJ1-4; 8 bases match TRBD1. CDR1 and CDR2 from the germline V gene are LNHDA and SQIVND (reference sequence). After removal of 0 bases from V and 7 bases from J, the junction contained 4 bases not matched to a gene. CDR3 length: 15 amino acids. In nucleotides, the CDR3 is TGTGCCAGTAGTATAGATGGCAGGGGGCGTGAAAAACTGTTTTTT. This translates into CASSIDGRGREKLFF.

The chain carries TRBV7-2 and TRBJ2-2, with D unclear. The CDR3 is made up of 16 amino acids. CDR1 and CDR2 (germline): SGHTA, FQGNSA. The V gene lost 5 bases and the J gene lost 6 bases, with 19 bases spanning the gap. The CDR3 sequence: CASSLPFAQSPGELFF. The CDR3 bases are TGTGCCAGCAGCCTACCTTTCGCCCAATCCCCCGGGGAGCTGTTTTTT.

In its sample, this clone was seen once. The chain recombines TRBV28 with TRBJ1-2; D might be TRBD1 (6 bases). The germline gives CDR1 MDHEN, CDR2 SYDVKM. This CDR3 has 18 residues. V gave up 4 bases and J gave up 0 bases, with 21 bases separating them. The CDR3 region has the DNA TGTGCCAGCAGTTCCTTCAGGGGTCCCTCTAAAGCTAACTATGGCTACACCTTC. This codes for CASSSFRGPSKANYGYTF.

This chain uses TRBV6-6 with TRBJ2-7; unclear D gene. CDR3 length equals 15 residues. Germline V lookup: CDR1 MNHNY, CDR2 SVGAGI (reference sequence). Between the trimmed V and J ends, which lost 5 bases and 0 bases, there was a span of 14 bases. The chain's CDR3 is CASSPLRESSYEQYF. The CDR3 DNA follows: TGTGCCAGCAGTCCCCTAAGAGAGAGCTCCTACGAGCAGTACTTC.

The gene calls are TRBV7-2 and TRBJ2-7, with TRBD2 as a possible D gene (6 bases). The CDR3 length is 18 residues. V was cut by 4 bases and J by 7 bases, with 29 bases left in between. Germline CDR1 SGHTA, CDR2 FQGNSA. CDR3 bases: TGTGCCAGCAGCTCCCGACTTGGAGGGCGCTTTTTTGGGGGAGAGCAGTACTTC. Translated, it gives CASSSRLGGRFFGGEQYF.